This TCR beta chain originates from a study of breast tumors, draining lymph nodes, adjacent tissues. TCRdb used MiXCR to reprocess the multiplex PCR reads, holding one entry per CDR3 protein. The sample includes approximately 20,000 distinct CDR3 sequences, 50% of them seen just once. Sequencing was carried out using breast tumor tissue. The origin of this receptor is a female donor with breast cancer. Some clones in this sample may be carry-over from other donors' samples.

The CDR3 DNA follows: TGTGCCAGCAGTGGAAGGCAGGGCAACATCTACGAGCAGTACTTC. It encodes CASSGRQGNIYEQYF. The rearrangement uses TRBV2 and TRBJ2-7; a possible D gene is TRBD1 (5 bases). The germline gives CDR1 SNHLY, CDR2 FYNNEI. Trimming took off 4 bases at V and 3 bases at J, with 16 bases between the two ends. This CDR3 is 15 amino acids long.